The T cell receptor beta chain under discussion was sequenced for a study of PD-1 blockade in mismatch repair-deficient tumors. Across the whole study: Patients had approximately 13 mismatch repair-deficient cancer types and were previously treated and progressing. Points from the study as a whole: Rapid post-treatment expansion, then contraction, generally preceding radiologic response, marked tumor-resident clones.

Clones were read by immunoSEQ multiplex PCR, and TCRdb kept only the in-frame ones, dropping some. The sample has under 150,000 clones, about 86% seen once; the top ten hold around an eighth. The V end lost 0 bases, the J end lost 7 bases, and 15 bases lay between the germline ends. CDR1 and CDR2 (germline): SGDLS, YYNGEE. This CDR3 has 15 amino acids. Points on this clone: No antigen is known for it.

The TCR sequence derives from an adult with mismatch repair-deficient cancer. The gene calls are TRBV9 and TRBJ2-3, with TRBD2 as a possible D gene (5 bases). The sequences come from peripheral blood, collected 44 weeks after starting pembrolizumab. The CDR3 loop reads CASSVEPRGSHTQYF. For the CDR3, the DNA is TGTGCCAGCAGCGTAGAGCCCCGGGGATCACATACGCAGTATTTT.